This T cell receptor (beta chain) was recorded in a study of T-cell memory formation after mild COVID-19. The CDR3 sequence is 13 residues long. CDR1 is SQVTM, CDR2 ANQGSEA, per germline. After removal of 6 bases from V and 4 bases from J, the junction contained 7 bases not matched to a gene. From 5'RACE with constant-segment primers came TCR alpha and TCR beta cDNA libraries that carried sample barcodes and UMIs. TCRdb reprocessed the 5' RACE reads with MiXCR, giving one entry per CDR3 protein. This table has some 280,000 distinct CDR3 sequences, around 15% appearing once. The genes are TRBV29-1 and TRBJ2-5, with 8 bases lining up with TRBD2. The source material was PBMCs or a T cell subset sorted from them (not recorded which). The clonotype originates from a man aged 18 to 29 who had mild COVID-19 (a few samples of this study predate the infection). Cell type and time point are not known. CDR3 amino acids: CSVSGLEGETQYF. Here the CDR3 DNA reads TGCAGCGTGTCGGGACTAGAAGGAGAGACCCAGTACTTC.